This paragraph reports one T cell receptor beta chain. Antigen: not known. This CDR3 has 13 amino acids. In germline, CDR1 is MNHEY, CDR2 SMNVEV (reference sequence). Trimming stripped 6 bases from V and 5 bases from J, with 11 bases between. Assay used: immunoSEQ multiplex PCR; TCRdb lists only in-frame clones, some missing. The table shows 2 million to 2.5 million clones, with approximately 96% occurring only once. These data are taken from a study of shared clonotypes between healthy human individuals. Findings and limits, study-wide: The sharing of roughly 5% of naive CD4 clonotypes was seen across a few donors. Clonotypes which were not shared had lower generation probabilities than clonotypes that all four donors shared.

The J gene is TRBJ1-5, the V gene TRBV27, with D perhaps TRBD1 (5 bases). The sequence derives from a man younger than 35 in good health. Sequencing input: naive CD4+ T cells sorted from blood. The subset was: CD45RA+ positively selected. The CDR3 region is CASSRQLDQPQHF. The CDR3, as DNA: TGTGCCAGCAGCCGACAGCTGGATCAGCCCCAGCATTTT.